Listed here are 21 T cell receptor beta chains from one sample, sequenced in a study of low-dose radiotherapy and immunotherapy resistance in tumors. Covering alpha and beta chains, TRAV- and TRBV-specific primers were used for the first-strand cDNA. Over about 19 PCR cycles, TCRs were amplified from a constant-region primer and V-primer adapter. TCRdb re-called the reads with MiXCR, one entry per CDR3 protein. The sample holds around 10,000 distinct CDR3 sequences, approximately 60% seen once. The receptors were sampled from a human donor with advanced metastatic prostate, ovarian, gallbladder or colorectal cancer (not recorded which). This table probably holds off-target reads from a library built for another chain.

J is TRBJ2-1 and V is TRBV5-1; 8 nucleotides match TRBD1. Germline values: CDR1 SGHRS, CDR2 YFSETQ. Germline trimming cut 4 bases from V and 8 bases from J; bases unmatched to any gene: 11. CDR3 length equals 15 residues. The CDR3 DNA follows: TGCGCCAGCAGCCTGTTTCAGGGGGCATTCGATGAGCAGTTCTTC. This encodes CASSLFQGAFDEQFF. The full variable domain, completed using reference TRBV5-1 and TRBJ2-1, is KAGVTQTPRYLIKTRGQQVTLSCSPISGHRSVSWYQQTPGQGLQFLFEYFSETQRNKGNFPGRFSGRQFSNSRSEMNVSTLELGDSALYLCASSLFQGAFDEQFFGPGTRLTVL.

The CDR3 loop is CASSLAPTDTGGVFF. DNA for the CDR3: TGTGCCAGCAGTTTAGCCCCTACCGATACCGGGGGGGTGTTTTTT. The chain uses TRBV28 and TRBJ2-2; 8 nucleotides line up with TRBD2. CDR3 length: 15 residues. CDR1 and CDR2 (germline): MDHEN, SYDVKM. Losses at the gene ends were 2 bases for V and 15 bases for J; bases not matched to a gene: 14. The full variable domain, with the rest looked up from reference TRBV28 and TRBJ2-2, is DVKVTQSSRYLVKRTGEKVFLECVQDMDHENMFWYRQDPGLGLRLIYFSYDVKMKEKGDIPEGYSVSREKKERFSLILESASTNQTSMYLCASSLAPTDTGGVFFGEGSRLTVL.

The chain recombines TRBV15 with TRBJ1-2; TRBD1 aligns across 8 bases. Germline CDR1 is LNHNV and CDR2 is YYDKDF (reference sequence). V lost 6 bases to trimming and J lost 4 bases; unmatched junction nucleotides: 4. The CDR3 is 13 residues long. CDR3 sequence (DNA): TGTGCCACCAGACCTGACAGGGGCTATGGCTACACCTTC. Residues: CATRPDRGYGYTF.

V and J are TRBV2 and TRBJ2-1; possibly TRBD2 for D (7 bases). The CDR3 spans 15 residues. With 5 bases removed from V and 6 bases from J, the gap between germline ends came to 17 bases. CDR1 is SNHLY and CDR2 is FYNNEI in the germline V gene. The CDR3 DNA is TGTGCCAGCAGTTCTTGGGGGGGGCAAGGCAATGAGCAGTTCTTC. This translates into CASSSWGGQGNEQFF.

The V gene is TRBV7-2, the J gene TRBJ2-1, with 7 bases lining up with TRBD2. The CDR3 length is 18 residues. Losses at the gene ends were 1 base for V and 5 bases for J; bases not matched to a gene: 14. Germline V gives CDR1 SGHTA, CDR2 FQGNSA. CDR3 nucleotide sequence: TGTGCCAGCAGCTTAGTCGGGCGGAGCGGGACGTACCACAATGAGCAGTTCTTC. As protein: CASSLVGRSGTYHNEQFF.

The table lists this clonotype with a few counts. The chain joins TRBV18 to TRBJ2-1; D gene unclear. The CDR3 consists of 11 residues. CDR1 KGHSH and CDR2 LQKENI come from the germline V gene. The ends were cut back, 2 bases at V and 9 bases at J, with 5 bases in the middle. This chain's CDR3 is CASSPLSEQFF. The DNA of the CDR3 is TGTGCCAGCTCACCATTGAGTGAGCAGTTCTTC.

The V gene is TRBV28, the J gene TRBJ1-5, with TRBD1 identical over 7 bases. Per the germline V gene, CDR1 is MDHEN and CDR2 is SYDVKM. This CDR3 spans 17 amino acids. V lost 6 bases, J lost 1 base, and 12 bases stayed unmatched. CDR3 in amino acids: CASSPTRTGVSNQPQHF. The CDR3 bases are TGTGCCAGCAGCCCGACACGGACAGGCGTGAGCAATCAGCCCCAGCATTTT.

This clonotype has a handful of counts. This chain joins TRBV5-5 and TRBJ2-7; the match to TRBD2 covers 7 bases. This CDR3 spans 13 amino acids. V lost 6 bases, J lost 0 bases, and 3 bases stayed unmatched. The V gene's germline CDR1 is SGHKS and CDR2 YYEKEE (reference sequence). CDR3 amino acids: CASTSGNSYEQYF. The CDR3 DNA reads as TGTGCCAGCACTAGCGGAAACTCCTACGAGCAGTACTTC.

The chain is built from TRBV28 and TRBJ2-1; either TRBD1 or TRBD2 may supply D (6 bases each). Germline V lookup: CDR1 MDHEN, CDR2 SYDVKM. V shed 1 base and J shed 6 bases, with 13 bases lying between them. This CDR3 contains 15 residues. CDR3 amino acids: CASSLLGGLGNEQFF. CDR3 sequence (DNA): TGTGCCAGCAGTTTATTAGGGGGGTTAGGCAATGAGCAGTTCTTC.

This clonotype was found a few times. The chain recombines TRBV2 with TRBJ2-2; perhaps TRBD1 as D (6 bases). The CDR3 covers 14 residues. The germline V gene encodes CDR1 SNHLY and CDR2 FYNNEI. V gave up 9 bases and J gave up 6 bases, with 17 bases separating them. The CDR3 coding sequence is TGTGCCAGGGGGGTACAGGGCCCCTCCGGGGAGCTGTTTTTT. Translation: CARGVQGPSGELFF.

The rearrangement links TRBV4-2 to TRBJ2-3, with D perhaps matching TRBD2 (7 bases). V was pared by 8 bases and J by 1 base, with 19 bases between. The length of the CDR3 is 16 residues. CDR1 is LGHNA and CDR2 is YNFKEQ in the germline V gene. The DNA for the CDR3 is TGTGCCAGCGGCCGTCGGAGGGGGAGGGGCACAGATACGCAGTATTTT. Its protein is CASGRRRGRGTDTQYF.

CDR3 nucleotides: TGTGCCAGCAGCTTAGTGGTGGGGAACACTGAAGCTTTCTTT. Its protein is CASSLVVGNTEAFF. V gene TRBV7-2 combines with J gene TRBJ1-1; D not certain. The germline CDR1 and CDR2 sequences are SGHTA and FQGNSA. This CDR3 is built from 14 residues. The V end lost 1 base, the J end lost 1 base, and 7 bases lay between the germline ends.

The chain has TRBV19 and TRBJ1-2; no clear D gene. The CDR3 is 10 residues long. V lost 9 bases, J lost 4 bases, and 6 bases lay in between. Germline CDR1 is LNHDA and CDR2 is SQIVND (reference sequence). The CDR3 DNA follows: TGTGCCAGCGGGAGCTATGGCTACACCTTC. Residues: CASGSYGYTF.

This sequence joins TRBV5-6 and TRBJ2-5, with 7 bases aligning to TRBD1. Per the germline V gene, CDR1 is SGHDT and CDR2 is YYEEEE. CDR3 length: 17 residues. V trimming: 0 bases; J trimming: 6 bases; junction bases outside the gene matches: 14. CDR3 amino acids: CASSLEYGTGAGKTQYF. CDR3 DNA sequence: TGTGCCAGCAGCTTGGAGTACGGTACAGGGGCTGGGAAGACCCAGTACTTC.

The V and J genes are TRBV2 and TRBJ2-7; TRBD1 matches at 8 bases. CDR3 length equals 14 residues. Germline lookup yields CDR1 SNHLY and CDR2 FYNNEI. The V segment lost 10 bases and the J segment 7 bases; nucleotides outside the gene matches: 15. The CDR3 here is CAIALDRGLGEQYF. CDR3 nucleotides: TGTGCCATCGCTCTAGACAGGGGCCTCGGGGAGCAGTACTTC.

The J gene is TRBJ2-7, the V gene TRBV7-2; the match to TRBD1 covers 8 bases. Unmatched junction bases numbered 4, after V lost 3 bases and J lost 3 bases. The CDR3 is made up of 14 amino acids. Germline V gene data show CDR1 as SGHTA and CDR2 as FQGNSA. The CDR3 loop is CASSFGQGVYEQYF. The DNA of the CDR3 is TGTGCCAGCAGCTTTGGACAGGGAGTCTACGAGCAGTACTTC.

V and J are TRBV4-3 and TRBJ1-3; 8 bases map to TRBD1. Germline V gives CDR1 LGHNA, CDR2 YSLEER. The CDR3 has 16 amino acids. Trimming took 4 bases from V and 1 from J; bases not matched to a gene: 6. The CDR3 protein is CASSRGTGDSGNTIYF. In DNA, the CDR3 is TGCGCCAGCAGCCGCGGGACAGGCGATTCTGGAAACACCATATATTTT.

This clonotype was seen more than once but under ten times. This chain connects TRBV29-1 to TRBJ1-1; D remains ambiguous. The V gene lost 8 bases and the J gene lost 11 bases, with 9 bases spanning the gap. This CDR3 has 8 residues. CDR1 is SQVTM and CDR2 is ANQGSEA in the germline V gene. The CDR3 DNA reads as TGCAGCACGACGGGGGCTTTCTTT. Amino acid sequence: CSTTGAFF.

The chain carries TRBV2 and TRBJ2-7; D uncertain. The CDR3 covers 10 residues. Trimming cost V 9 bases and J 2 bases, with 5 bases left between them. CDR1 SNHLY and CDR2 FYNNEI come from the germline V gene. For the CDR3, the DNA is TGTGCCAGGCCGGCCTACGAGCAGTACTTC. This encodes CARPAYEQYF.

The V and J genes are TRBV6-5 and TRBJ2-7; 10 nucleotides line up with TRBD2. J was trimmed by 0 bases and V by 4 bases; bases with no gene match: 9. The CDR3 runs to 17 residues. The germline V gene has CDR1 MNHEY and CDR2 SVGAGI. The CDR3 DNA reads as TGTGCCAGCAGTTCTCCTCGGACTAGCGGTACCTCCTACGAGCAGTACTTC. This translates into CASSSPRTSGTSYEQYF.

This chain connects TRBV2 to TRBJ1-3; D unclear. Per germline, CDR1 SNHLY and CDR2 FYNNEI. CDR3 length: 14 residues. Trimming removed 4 bases at V and 4 bases at J, with 11 bases between. CDR3 sequence reads: CASSGRQAGNTIYF. In DNA, the CDR3 is TGTGCCAGCAGTGGGAGGCAGGCCGGAAACACCATATATTTT.